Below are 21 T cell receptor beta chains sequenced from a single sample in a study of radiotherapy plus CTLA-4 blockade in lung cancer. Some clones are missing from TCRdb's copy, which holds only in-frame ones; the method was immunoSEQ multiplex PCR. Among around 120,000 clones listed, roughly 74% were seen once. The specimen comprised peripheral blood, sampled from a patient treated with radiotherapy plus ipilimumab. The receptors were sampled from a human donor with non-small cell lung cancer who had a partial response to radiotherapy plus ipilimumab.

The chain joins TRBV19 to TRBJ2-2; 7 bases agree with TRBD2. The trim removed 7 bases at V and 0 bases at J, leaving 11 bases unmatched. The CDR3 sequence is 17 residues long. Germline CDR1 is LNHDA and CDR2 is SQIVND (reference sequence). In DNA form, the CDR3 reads TGTGCCAGTAATAACGACCTAGCGGAGTCGAACACCGGGGAGCTGTTTTTT. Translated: CASNNDLAESNTGELFF.

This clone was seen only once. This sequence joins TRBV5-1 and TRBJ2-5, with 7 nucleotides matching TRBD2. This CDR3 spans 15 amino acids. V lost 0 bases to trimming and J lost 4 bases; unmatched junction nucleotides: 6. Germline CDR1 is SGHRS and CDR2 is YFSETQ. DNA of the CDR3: TGCGCCAGCAGCTTGGCCGGGGGGAGAGGAGAGACCCAGTACTTC. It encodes CASSLAGGRGETQYF.

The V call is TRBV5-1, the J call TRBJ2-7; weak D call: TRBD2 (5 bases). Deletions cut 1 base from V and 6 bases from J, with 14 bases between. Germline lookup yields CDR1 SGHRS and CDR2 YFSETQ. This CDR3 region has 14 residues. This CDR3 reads CASSLLPSFGEQYF. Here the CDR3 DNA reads TGCGCCAGCAGCTTGCTTCCTAGCTTCGGCGAGCAGTACTTC. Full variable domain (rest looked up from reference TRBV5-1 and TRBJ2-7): KAGVTQTPRYLIKTRGQQVTLSCSPISGHRSVSWYQQTPGQGLQFLFEYFSETQRNKGNFPGRFSGRQFSNSRSEMNVSTLELGDSALYLCASSLLPSFGEQYFGPGTRLTVT.

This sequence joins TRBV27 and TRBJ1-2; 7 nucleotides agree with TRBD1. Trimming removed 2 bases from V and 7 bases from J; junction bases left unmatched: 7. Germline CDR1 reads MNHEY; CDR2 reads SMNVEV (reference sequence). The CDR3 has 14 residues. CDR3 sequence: CASSLGQALGGYTF. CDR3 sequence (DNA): TGTGCCAGCAGTTTAGGACAGGCCCTTGGTGGCTACACCTTC.

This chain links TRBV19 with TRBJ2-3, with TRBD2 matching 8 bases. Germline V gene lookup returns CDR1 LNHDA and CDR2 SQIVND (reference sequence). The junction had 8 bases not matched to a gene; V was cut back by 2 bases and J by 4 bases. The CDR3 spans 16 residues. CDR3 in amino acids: CASSIYRRTSPDTQYF. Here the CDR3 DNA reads TGTGCCAGTAGTATATATAGGAGGACTAGCCCAGATACGCAGTATTTT.

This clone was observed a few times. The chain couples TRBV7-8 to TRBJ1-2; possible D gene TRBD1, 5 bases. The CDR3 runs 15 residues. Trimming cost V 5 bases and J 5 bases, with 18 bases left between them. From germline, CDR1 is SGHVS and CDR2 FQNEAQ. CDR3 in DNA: TGTGCCAGCAGCGGACGGGACTCCCGACGGTATGGCTACACCTTC. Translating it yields CASSGRDSRRYGYTF. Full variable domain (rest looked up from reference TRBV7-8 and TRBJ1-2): GAGVSQSPRYKVAKRGQDVALRCDPISGHVSLFWYQQALGQGPEFLTYFQNEAQLDKSGLPSDRFFAERPEGSVSTLKIQRTQQEDSAVYLCASSGRDSRRYGYTFGSGTRLTVV.

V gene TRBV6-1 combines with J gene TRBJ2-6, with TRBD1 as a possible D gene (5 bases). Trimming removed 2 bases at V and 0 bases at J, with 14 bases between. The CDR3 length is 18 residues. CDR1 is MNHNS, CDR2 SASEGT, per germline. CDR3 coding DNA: TGTGCCAGCAGTGAAATAGGGGTTCTTCTCTCTGGGGCCAACGTCCTGACTTTC. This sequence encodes CASSEIGVLLSGANVLTF.

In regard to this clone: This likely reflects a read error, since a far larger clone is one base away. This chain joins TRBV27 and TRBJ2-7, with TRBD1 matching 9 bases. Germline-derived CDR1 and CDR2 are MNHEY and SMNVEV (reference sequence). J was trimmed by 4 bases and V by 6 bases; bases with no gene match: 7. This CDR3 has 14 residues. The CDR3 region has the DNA TGTGCCAGCAGCCGGGGACAGGGTTTATACGAGCAGTACTTC. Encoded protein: CASSRGQGLYEQYF.

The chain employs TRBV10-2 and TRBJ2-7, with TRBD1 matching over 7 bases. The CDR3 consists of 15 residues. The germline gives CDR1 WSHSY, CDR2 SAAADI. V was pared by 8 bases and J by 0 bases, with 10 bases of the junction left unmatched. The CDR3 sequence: CASAAQGESSYEQYF. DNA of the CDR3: TGCGCCAGCGCTGCTCAGGGGGAGAGCTCCTACGAGCAGTACTTC.

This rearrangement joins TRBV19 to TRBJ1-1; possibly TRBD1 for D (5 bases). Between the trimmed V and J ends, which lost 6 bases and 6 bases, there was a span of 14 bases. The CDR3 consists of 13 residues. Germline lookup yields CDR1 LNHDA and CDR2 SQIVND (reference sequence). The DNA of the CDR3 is TGTGCCAGTAGGCTCCCAGGGACTCCTGAAGCTTTCTTT. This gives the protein CASRLPGTPEAFF.

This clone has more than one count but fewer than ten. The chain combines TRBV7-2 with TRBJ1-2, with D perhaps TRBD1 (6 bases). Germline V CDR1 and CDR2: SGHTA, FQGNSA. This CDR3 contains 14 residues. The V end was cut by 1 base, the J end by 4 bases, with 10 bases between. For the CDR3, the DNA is TGTGCCAGCAGCTTAGAGACAGGACGCTATGGCTACACCTTC. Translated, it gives CASSLETGRYGYTF.

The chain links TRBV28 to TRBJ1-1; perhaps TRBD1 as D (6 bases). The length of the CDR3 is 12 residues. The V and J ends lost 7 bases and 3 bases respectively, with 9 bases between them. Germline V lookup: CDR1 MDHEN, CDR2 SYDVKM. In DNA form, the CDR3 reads TGTGCCAGCATCGACAGGTACACTGAAGCTTTCTTT. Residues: CASIDRYTEAFF.

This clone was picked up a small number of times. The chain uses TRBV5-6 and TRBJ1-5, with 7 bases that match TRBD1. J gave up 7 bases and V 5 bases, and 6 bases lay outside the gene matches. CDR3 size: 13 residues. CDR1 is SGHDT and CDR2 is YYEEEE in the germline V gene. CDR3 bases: TGTGCCAGCAGTTTGACAGGGAGCCAGCCCCAGCATTTT. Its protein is CASSLTGSQPQHF.

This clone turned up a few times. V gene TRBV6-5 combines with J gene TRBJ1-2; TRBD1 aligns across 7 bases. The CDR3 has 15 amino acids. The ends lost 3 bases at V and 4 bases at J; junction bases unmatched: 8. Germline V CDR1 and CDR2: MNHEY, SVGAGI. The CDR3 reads CASSYVGGDFYGYTF. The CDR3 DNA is TGTGCCAGCAGTTATGTAGGGGGCGACTTCTATGGCTACACCTTC.

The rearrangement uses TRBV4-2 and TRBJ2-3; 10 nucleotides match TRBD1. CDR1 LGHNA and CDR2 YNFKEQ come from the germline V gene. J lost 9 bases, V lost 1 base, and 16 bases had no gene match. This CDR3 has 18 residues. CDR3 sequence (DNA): TGTGCCAGCAGCCAAGGGGAACGTGTGACAGGGGGCCTTGGCACGCAGTATTTT. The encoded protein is CASSQGERVTGGLGTQYF.

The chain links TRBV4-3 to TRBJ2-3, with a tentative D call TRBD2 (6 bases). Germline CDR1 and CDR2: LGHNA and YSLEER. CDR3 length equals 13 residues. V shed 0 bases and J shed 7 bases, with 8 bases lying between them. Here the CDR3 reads CASSQDREYTQYF. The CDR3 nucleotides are TGCGCCAGCAGCCAAGATCGGGAGTATACGCAGTATTTT.

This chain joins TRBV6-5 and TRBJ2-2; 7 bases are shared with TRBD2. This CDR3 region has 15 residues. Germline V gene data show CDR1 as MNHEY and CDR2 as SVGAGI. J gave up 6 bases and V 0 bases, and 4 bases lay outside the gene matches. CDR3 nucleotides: TGTGCCAGCAGTTACTCAAACGGGAGGCCCGGGGAGCTGTTTTTT. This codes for CASSYSNGRPGELFF.

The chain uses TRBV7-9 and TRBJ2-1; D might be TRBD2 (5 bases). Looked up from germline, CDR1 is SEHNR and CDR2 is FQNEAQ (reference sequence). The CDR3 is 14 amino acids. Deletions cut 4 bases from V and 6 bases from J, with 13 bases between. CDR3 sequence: CASSSSGSSNEQFF. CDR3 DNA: TGTGCCAGCAGCTCCAGCGGATCGAGCAATGAGCAGTTCTTC.

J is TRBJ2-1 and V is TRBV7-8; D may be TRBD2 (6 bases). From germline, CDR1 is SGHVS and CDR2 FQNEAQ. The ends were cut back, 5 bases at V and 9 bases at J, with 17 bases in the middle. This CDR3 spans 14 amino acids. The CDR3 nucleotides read TGTGCCAGCAGCCGGGACTTCCCTAAGCGTGAGCAGTTCTTC. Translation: CASSRDFPKREQFF.

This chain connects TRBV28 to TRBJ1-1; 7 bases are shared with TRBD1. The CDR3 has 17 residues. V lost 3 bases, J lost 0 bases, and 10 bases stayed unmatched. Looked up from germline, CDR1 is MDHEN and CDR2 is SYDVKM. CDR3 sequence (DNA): TGTGCCAGCAGTTTCAGTGCCAGGGGGGAGGTGAACACTGAAGCTTTCTTT. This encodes CASSFSARGEVNTEAFF.

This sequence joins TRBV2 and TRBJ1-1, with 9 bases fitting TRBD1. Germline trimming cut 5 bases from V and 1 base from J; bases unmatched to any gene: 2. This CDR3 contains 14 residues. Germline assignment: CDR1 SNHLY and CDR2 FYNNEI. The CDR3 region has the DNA TGTGCCAGCAGTTGGGACAGGGCGAACACTGAAGCTTTCTTT. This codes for CASSWDRANTEAFF.